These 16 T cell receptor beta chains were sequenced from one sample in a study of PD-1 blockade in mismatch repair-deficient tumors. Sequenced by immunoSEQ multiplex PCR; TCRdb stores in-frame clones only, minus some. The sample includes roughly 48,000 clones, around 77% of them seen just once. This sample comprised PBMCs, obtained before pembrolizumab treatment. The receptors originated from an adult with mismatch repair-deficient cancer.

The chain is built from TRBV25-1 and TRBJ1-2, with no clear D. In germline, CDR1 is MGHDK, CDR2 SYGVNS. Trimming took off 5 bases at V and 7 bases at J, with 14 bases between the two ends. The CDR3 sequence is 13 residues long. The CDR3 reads CASSPGNYAGYTF. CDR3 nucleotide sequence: TGTGCCAGCAGTCCCGGTAACTATGCTGGCTACACCTTC.

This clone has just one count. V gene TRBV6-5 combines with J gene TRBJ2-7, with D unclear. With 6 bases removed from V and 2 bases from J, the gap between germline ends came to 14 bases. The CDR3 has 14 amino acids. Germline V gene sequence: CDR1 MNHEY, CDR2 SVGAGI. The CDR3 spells CASSSPLLPYEQYF. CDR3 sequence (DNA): TGTGCCAGCAGCTCACCCCTTCTCCCCTACGAGCAGTACTTC.

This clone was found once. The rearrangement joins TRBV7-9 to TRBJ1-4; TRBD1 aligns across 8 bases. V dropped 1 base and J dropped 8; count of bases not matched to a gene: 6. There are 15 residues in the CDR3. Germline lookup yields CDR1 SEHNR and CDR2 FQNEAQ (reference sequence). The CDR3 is CASSLVEQGGEKLFF. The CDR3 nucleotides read TGTGCCAGCAGCTTAGTGGAACAGGGGGGGGAAAAACTGTTTTTT.

DNA for the CDR3: TGTGCCAGCAGTGCCCTGGGGTGGACTAGCGGGAGCGATGAGCAGTTCTTC. Translation: CASSALGWTSGSDEQFF. The rearrangement joins TRBV2 to TRBJ2-1; 13 bases agree with TRBD2. CDR1 SNHLY and CDR2 FYNNEI come from the germline V gene. V lost 4 bases and J lost 8; bases outside the gene matches: 11. This CDR3 spans 17 amino acids.

The CDR3: CASKEVTGSSYEQYF. The CDR3 coding sequence is TGTGCCAGCAAGGAAGTGACAGGTAGCTCCTACGAGCAGTACTTC. V is TRBV6-5 and J is TRBJ2-7; weak D call: TRBD1 (6 bases). Germline CDR1 is MNHEY and CDR2 is SVGAGI. V lost 7 bases and J lost 0, with 16 bases in between. This CDR3 is 15 amino acids long.

The CDR3 DNA reads as TGCGCCAGCAGCTTCTCGGCGGGAGGGATTACAGATGAGCAGTTCTTC. It specifies CASSFSAGGITDEQFF. The chain carries TRBV5-1 and TRBJ2-1; 9 nucleotides line up with TRBD2. With 2 bases clipped from V and 8 bases from J, the junction kept 11 bases outside the gene matches. The CDR3 totals 16 residues. CDR1 is SGHRS and CDR2 is YFSETQ in the germline V gene.

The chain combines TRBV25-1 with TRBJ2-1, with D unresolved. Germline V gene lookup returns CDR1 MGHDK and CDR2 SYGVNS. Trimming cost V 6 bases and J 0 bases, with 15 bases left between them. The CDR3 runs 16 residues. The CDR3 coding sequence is TGTGCCAGCAGCCGGCTAAGCGTACTCTCCTACAATGAGCAGTTCTTC. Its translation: CASSRLSVLSYNEQFF. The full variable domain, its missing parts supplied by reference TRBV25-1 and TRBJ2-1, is EADIYQTPRYLVIGTGKKITLECSQTMGHDKMYWYQQDPGMELHLIHYSYGVNSTEKGDLSSESTVSRIRTEHFPLTLESARPSHTSQYLCASSRLSVLSYNEQFFGPGTRLTVL.

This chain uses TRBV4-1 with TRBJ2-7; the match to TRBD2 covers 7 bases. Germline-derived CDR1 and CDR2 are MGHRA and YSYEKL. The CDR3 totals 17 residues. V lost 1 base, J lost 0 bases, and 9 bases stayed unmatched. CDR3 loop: CASSQADWRESSYEQYF. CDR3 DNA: TGCGCCAGCAGCCAAGCGGATTGGCGGGAGAGCTCCTACGAGCAGTACTTC.

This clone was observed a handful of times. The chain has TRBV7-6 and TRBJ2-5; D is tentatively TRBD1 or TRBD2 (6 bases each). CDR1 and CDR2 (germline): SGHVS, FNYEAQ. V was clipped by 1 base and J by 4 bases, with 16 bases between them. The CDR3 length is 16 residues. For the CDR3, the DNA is TGTGCCAGCAGCTTAGATCAAGGGGGGTTCATAGAGACCCAGTACTTC. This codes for CASSLDQGGFIETQYF.

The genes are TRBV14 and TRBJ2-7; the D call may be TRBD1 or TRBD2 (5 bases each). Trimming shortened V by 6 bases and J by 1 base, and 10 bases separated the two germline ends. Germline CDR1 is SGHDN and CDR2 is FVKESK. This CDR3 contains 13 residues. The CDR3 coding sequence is TGTGCCAGCAGGTCCGGGACGTCCTACGAGCAGTACTTC. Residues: CASRSGTSYEQYF.

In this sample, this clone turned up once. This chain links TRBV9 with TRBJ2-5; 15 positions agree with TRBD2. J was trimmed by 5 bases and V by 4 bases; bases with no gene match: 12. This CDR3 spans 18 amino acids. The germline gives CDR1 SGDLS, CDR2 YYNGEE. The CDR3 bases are TGTGCCAGCAGCCGAGGACTAGCGGGAGGGCAATCGACCGAGACCCAGTACTTC. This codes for CASSRGLAGGQSTETQYF. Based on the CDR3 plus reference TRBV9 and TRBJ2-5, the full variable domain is DSGVTQTPKHLITATGQRVTLRCSPRSGDLSVYWYQQSLDQGLQFLIQYYNGEERAKGNILERFSAQQFPDLHSELNLSSLELGDSALYFCASSRGLAGGQSTETQYFGPGTRLLVL.

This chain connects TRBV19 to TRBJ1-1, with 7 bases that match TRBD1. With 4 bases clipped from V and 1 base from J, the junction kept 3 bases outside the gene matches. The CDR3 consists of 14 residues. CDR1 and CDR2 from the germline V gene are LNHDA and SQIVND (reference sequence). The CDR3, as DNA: TGTGCCAGTAGTAACCAGGGGGGGAACACTGAAGCTTTCTTT. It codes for CASSNQGGNTEAFF.

CDR3 sequence reads: CASSLGRGAGNTIYF. Here the CDR3 DNA reads TGTGCCAGCAGCTTAGGTCGGGGGGCTGGAAACACCATATATTTT. The rearrangement links TRBV11-2 to TRBJ1-3; D perhaps matches TRBD1 (5 bases). The germline V gene encodes CDR1 SGHAT and CDR2 FQNNGV. The CDR3 extends over 15 amino acids. V was trimmed by 1 base and J by 2 bases, leaving 9 bases between them.

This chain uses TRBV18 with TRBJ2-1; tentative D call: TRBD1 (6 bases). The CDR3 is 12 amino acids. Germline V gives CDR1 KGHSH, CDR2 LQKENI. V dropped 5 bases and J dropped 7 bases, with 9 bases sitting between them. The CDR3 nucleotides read TGTGCCAGCTCAGACAGGTTTAATGAGCAGTTCTTC. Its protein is CASSDRFNEQFF.

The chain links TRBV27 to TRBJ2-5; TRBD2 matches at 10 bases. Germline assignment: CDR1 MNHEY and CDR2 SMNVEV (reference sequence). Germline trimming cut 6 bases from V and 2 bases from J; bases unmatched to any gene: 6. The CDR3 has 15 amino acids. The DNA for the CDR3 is TGTGCCAGCAGGGAACTAGCGGGACTTCAAGAGACCCAGTACTTC. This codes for CASRELAGLQETQYF.

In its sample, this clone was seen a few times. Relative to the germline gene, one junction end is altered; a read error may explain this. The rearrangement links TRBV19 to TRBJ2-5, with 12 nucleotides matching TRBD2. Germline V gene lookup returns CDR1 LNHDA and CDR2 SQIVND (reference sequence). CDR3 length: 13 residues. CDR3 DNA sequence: TGTGCCAGTAGTAATCTAGCGGGAGGGATCTTAAACTTC. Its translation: CASSNLAGGILNF.